This T cell receptor (beta chain) appears in the sequencing data of a study of cytomegalovirus exposure and HLA in healthy donors. Study-level findings and limits: Across donors, most TCRs were seen rarely, yet some public ones were widespread. In an earlier analysis, about 87% or about 30%: the productive usage of most TCR beta V segments.

The PCR contained 60 Vbeta and 13 Jbeta primers. The assay was immunoSEQ multiplex PCR, and TCRdb's table has in-frame clones only and misses some. The table records 190,000 or so clones, roughly four fifths of them present only once. The germline V gene has CDR1 SGHTA and CDR2 FQGNSA. Trimming left V 3 bases short and J 3 bases short, with 12 bases between. CDR3 length: 15 residues. Comment on this clone: Its antigen is unknown.

The source material was PBMCs. The genes are TRBV7-2 and TRBJ1-3, with D perhaps matching TRBD1 (6 bases). The origin of this receptor is a man aged 50 to 60 in good health and CMV-seronegative. The CDR3 coding sequence is TGTGCCAGCAGCTTCGGGGGGGCCGTTGGAAACACCATATATTTT. It codes for CASSFGGAVGNTIYF. Looking up the rest from reference TRBV7-2 and TRBJ1-3 gives the full variable domain: GAGVSQSPSNKVTEKGKDVELRCDPISGHTALYWYRQSLGQGLEFLIYFQGNSAPDKSGLPSDRFSAERTGGSVSTLTIQRTQQEDSAVYLCASSFGGAVGNTIYFGEGSWLTVV.